Listed below are T cell receptor beta chains from one sample, sequenced in a study of cytotoxic CD8 clonotypes in ibrutinib-treated CLL. The assay was immunoSEQ multiplex PCR, and TCRdb's table has in-frame clones only and misses some. The sample yields hundreds of thousands of clones, under 80% seen once. The sample consisted of PBMCs, taken after 24 months of ibrutinib treatment. The receptors were gathered from a human donor with chronic lymphocytic leukemia. Both conserved end residues are part of each CDR3. A D gene is named only where the DNA matches it firmly. Rows give clone size only sometimes, using once, few, many, or a class for an expanded clone.

cdr3_nt cdr3_aa v_call clone_size d_call j_call
TGTGCCAGCAGCGTAAGATTTGATACGCAGTATTTT CASSVRFDTQYF TRBV9 . . TRBJ2-3
TGCGCCAGCAGCTTTGGGTTTGCTGGGGCCAACGTCCTGACTTTC CASSFGFAGANVLTF TRBV5-1 . . TRBJ2-6
TGTGCCATCAGGGGGACTAGCGGGTACCAAGAGACCCAGTACTTC CAIRGTSGYQETQYF TRBV10-3 . TRBD2 TRBJ2-5
TGTGCCAGTAGTATAGCCCAGGCAGGGTACGGGGCCAACGTCCTGACTTTC CASSIAQAGYGANVLTF TRBV19 . . TRBJ2-6
TGTGCCACCTCGGCGGGACTATCCTACGAGCAGTACTTC CATSAGLSYEQYF TRBV6-6 . TRBD2 TRBJ2-7
TGTGCCAGCAGTCCGATGGGACTAGCGGGAGGGGACGAGCAGTACTTC CASSPMGLAGGDEQYF TRBV27 . TRBD2 TRBJ2-7
TGCAGCGTGACAGGGAACTCTGGCTACACCTTC CSVTGNSGYTF TRBV20-1 . TRBD1 TRBJ1-2
TGTGCCAGCAGCGCCTCGACTAGCGGGGGTCTCTACGAGCAGTACTTC CASSASTSGGLYEQYF TRBV7-6 few TRBD2 TRBJ2-7
TGCGCCAGCAGTCAGGGGACAGGGGGCTACGAGCAGTACTTC CASSQGTGGYEQYF TRBV23-1 . TRBD1 TRBJ2-7
TGCGCCAGCAGTGATTGGCACGATAGCAATCAGCCCCAGCATTTT CASSDWHDSNQPQHF TRBV10-2 . . TRBJ1-5
TGTGCCAGCAGCTTAAGAAACACCGGGGAGCTGTTTTTT CASSLRNTGELFF TRBV11-3 . . TRBJ2-2
TGTGCCAGCAGCCCGACTGCCCACTCTGGGGCCAACGTCCTGACTTTC CASSPTAHSGANVLTF TRBV5-4 . . TRBJ2-6
TGTGCCAGCAGCACTAGCGCCGGACGCGGCTACGAGCAGTACTTC CASSTSAGRGYEQYF TRBV7-9 . TRBD2 TRBJ2-7
TGTGCCATCCGAAGGGGCCCTAGCACAGATACGCAGTATTTT CAIRRGPSTDTQYF TRBV7-2 once . TRBJ2-3
TGTGCCAGTCTCGACCCGACCCGGGAGCTGTTTTTT CASLDPTRELFF TRBV19 . . TRBJ2-2
TGTGCCAGCAGCTTAGATGCGGGCGAGCAGTACTTC CASSLDAGEQYF TRBV11-3 . . TRBJ2-7
TGTGCCAGCTCACCTTTAGCAGGGGGACAGGGGGCAAATGAGCAGTTCTTC CASSPLAGGQGANEQFF TRBV18 few TRBD1 TRBJ2-1
TGTGCCAGCAGTGTAAACGTGGCTAGCGCGCGTGAGCAGTACTTC CASSVNVASAREQYF TRBV6-5 . . TRBJ2-7
TGTGCCAGTAGTATCCACAGGGAGGATGGCTACACCTTC CASSIHREDGYTF TRBV19 . . TRBJ1-2
TGTGCCAGTGGCAGGGAGGGGACTGAAGCTTTCTTT CASGREGTEAFF TRBV2 once . TRBJ1-1
TGCGCCAGCAGCCACCAACTAGCAGACCAAGAGACCCAGTACTTC CASSHQLADQETQYF TRBV4-1 . . TRBJ2-5
TGTGCCAGCAGTGAAAGGGGGGAGACCCAGTACTTC CASSERGETQYF TRBV2 . . TRBJ2-5
TGTGCCAGCACTCGCGACGGGTCGACCTATGGCTACACCTTC CASTRDGSTYGYTF TRBV6-5 . . TRBJ1-2
TGCGCCAGCAGCTTGAAGCCTGACCTCTACGAGCAGTACTTC CASSLKPDLYEQYF TRBV5-1 . . TRBJ2-7
TGCGCCAGCAGCTCCTCCGGGACGAGCGGTTCGGGCACCGGGGAGCTGTTTTTT CASSSSGTSGSGTGELFF TRBV5-1 . . TRBJ2-2
TGTGCCAGCAGCGCGACAGGGGGCAGGGAGCAGTACTTC CASSATGGREQYF TRBV7-9 . TRBD1 TRBJ2-7
TGTGCCAGCCGTCCTACGATAGCTAGCACAGATACGCAGTATTTT CASRPTIASTDTQYF TRBV6-5 few . TRBJ2-3
TGCGCCAGCAGCCAAGAACCGGGACTACAAAACATTCAGTACTTC CASSQEPGLQNIQYF TRBV4-3 . TRBD2 TRBJ2-4
TGTGCCAGCAGTAAGGACAGCCTAGCCAATCAGCCCCAGCATTTT CASSKDSLANQPQHF TRBV2 . . TRBJ1-5
TGTGCCAGCAGCCCCATGGTCCGATCCTACAATGAGCAGTTCTTC CASSPMVRSYNEQFF TRBV7-3 . . TRBJ2-1
TGTGCCAGCAGTTTATCGGGGGAGGGGAACTACGAGCAGTACTTC CASSLSGEGNYEQYF TRBV27 . TRBD2 TRBJ2-7
TGCAGCGTTGAAGGACAGGGTGTGGGCTACACCTTC CSVEGQGVGYTF TRBV29-1 . TRBD1 TRBJ1-2
TGTGCCAGCAGCTCAACCGACAGCTCCTACAATGAGCAGTTCTTC CASSSTDSSYNEQFF TRBV7-9 . . TRBJ2-1
TGTGCCAGCAGTTGGACCACAGGAGCGGGCTCCTACAATGAGCAGTTCTTC CASSWTTGAGSYNEQFF TRBV27 . . TRBJ2-1
TGCAGCGTTGAACGGGATCCGGGTGGAAACACCATATATTTT CSVERDPGGNTIYF TRBV29-1 . . TRBJ1-3
TGTGCCAGCAGTTATGGCGGGACCTACGAGCAGTACTTC CASSYGGTYEQYF TRBV27 few . TRBJ2-7
TGTGCCATCAGTGAAACCTGGACAGGGAACGAGCCCCAGCATTTT CAISETWTGNEPQHF TRBV10-3 once TRBD1 TRBJ1-5
TGTGCCAGCAGCTTAACGTCTAGTAGCTACAATGAGCAGTTCTTC CASSLTSSSYNEQFF TRBV7-3 . . TRBJ2-1
TGCAGCGTTGAAGGGCAGGGTATGACTGAAGCTTTCTTT CSVEGQGMTEAFF TRBV29-1 . . TRBJ1-1
TGCGCCAGCAGCTTGGCCGAGCTAGCGGGAGGACTCTACGAGCAGTACTTC CASSLAELAGGLYEQYF TRBV5-1 . TRBD2 TRBJ2-7
TGTGCCAGCAGCTTAGTGGCAGGCTCTGGAAACACCATATATTTT CASSLVAGSGNTIYF TRBV7-2 . . TRBJ1-3
TGCAGCGTTGGGCTTATAGTTTTGAACAATGAGCAGTTCTTC CSVGLIVLNNEQFF TRBV29-1 . . TRBJ2-1
TGTGCCAGCAGCTTAACGAGGGGACCCATGAACACTGAAGCTTTCTTT CASSLTRGPMNTEAFF TRBV7-9 . . TRBJ1-1